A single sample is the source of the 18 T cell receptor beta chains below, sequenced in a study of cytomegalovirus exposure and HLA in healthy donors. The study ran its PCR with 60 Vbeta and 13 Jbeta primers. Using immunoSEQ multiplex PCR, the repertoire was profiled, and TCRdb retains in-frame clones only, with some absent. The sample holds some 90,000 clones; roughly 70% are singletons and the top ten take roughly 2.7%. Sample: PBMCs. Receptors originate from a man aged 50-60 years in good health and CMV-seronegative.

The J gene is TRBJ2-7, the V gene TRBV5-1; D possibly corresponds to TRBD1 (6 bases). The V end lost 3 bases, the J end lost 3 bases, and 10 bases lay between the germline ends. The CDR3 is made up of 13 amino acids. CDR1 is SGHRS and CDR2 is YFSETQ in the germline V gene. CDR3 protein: CASSSGTNYEQYF. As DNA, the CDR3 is TGCGCCAGCAGCTCCGGGACAAACTACGAGCAGTACTTC.

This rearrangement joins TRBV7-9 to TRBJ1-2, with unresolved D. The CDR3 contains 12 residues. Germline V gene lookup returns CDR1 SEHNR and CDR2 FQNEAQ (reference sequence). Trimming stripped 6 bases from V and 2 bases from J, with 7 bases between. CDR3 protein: CASRAANYGYTF. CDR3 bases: TGTGCCAGCAGGGCGGCGAACTATGGCTACACCTTC.

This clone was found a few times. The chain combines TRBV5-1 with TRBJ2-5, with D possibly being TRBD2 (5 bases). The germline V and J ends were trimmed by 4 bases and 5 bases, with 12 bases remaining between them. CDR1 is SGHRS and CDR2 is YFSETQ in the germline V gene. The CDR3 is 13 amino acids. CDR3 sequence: CASSIGVGETQYF. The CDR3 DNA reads TGCGCCAGCAGCATCGGGGTAGGGGAGACCCAGTACTTC. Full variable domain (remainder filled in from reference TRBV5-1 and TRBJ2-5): KAGVTQTPRYLIKTRGQQVTLSCSPISGHRSVSWYQQTPGQGLQFLFEYFSETQRNKGNFPGRFSGRQFSNSRSEMNVSTLELGDSALYLCASSIGVGETQYFGPGTRLLVL.

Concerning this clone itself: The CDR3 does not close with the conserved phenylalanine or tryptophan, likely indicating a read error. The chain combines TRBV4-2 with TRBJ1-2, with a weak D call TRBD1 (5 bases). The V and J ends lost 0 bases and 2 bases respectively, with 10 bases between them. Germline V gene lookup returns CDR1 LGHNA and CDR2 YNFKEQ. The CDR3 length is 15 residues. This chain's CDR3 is CASSQESRANYGYTV. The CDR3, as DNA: TGTGCCAGCAGCCAAGAGAGCAGGGCCAACTATGGCTACACCGTC.

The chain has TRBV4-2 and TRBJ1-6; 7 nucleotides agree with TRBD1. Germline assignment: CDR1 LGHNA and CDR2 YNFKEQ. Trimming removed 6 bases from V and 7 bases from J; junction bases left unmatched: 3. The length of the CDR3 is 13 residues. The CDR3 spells CASRQQGNSPLHF. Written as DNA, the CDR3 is TGTGCCAGCAGACAACAGGGGAATTCACCCCTCCACTTT.

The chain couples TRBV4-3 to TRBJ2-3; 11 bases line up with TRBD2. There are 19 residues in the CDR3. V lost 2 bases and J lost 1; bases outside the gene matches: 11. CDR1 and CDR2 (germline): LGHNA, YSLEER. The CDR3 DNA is TGCGCCAGCAGCCAAAACCCGGGACTAGCGGCGCTGCGCACAGATACGCAGTATTTT. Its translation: CASSQNPGLAALRTDTQYF.

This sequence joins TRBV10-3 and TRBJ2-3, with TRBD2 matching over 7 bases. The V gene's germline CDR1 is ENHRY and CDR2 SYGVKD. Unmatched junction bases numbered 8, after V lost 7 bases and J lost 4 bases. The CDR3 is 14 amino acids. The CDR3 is CAIKRTSDADTQYF. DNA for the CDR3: TGTGCCATCAAGAGGACTAGTGACGCAGATACGCAGTATTTT.

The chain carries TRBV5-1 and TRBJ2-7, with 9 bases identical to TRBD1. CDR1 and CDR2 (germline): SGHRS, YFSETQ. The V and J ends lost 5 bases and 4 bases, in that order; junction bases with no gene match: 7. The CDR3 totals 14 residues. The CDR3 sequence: CASSDGTGSYEQYV. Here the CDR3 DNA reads TGCGCCAGCAGTGACGGGACAGGGTCATACGAGCAGTACGTC.

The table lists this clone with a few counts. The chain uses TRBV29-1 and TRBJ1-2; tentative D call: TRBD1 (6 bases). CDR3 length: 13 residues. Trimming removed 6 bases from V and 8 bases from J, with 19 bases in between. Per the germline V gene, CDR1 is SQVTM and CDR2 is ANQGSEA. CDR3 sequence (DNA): TGCAGCGTGGAGCTCCAGGGGTGGGGCGGCTACACCTTC. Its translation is CSVELQGWGGYTF.

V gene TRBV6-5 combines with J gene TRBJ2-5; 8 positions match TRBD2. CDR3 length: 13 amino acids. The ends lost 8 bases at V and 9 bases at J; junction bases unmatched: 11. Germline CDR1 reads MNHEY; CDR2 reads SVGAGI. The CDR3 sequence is CASARGGLSAQYF. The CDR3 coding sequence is TGTGCCAGCGCCCGGGGGGGCTTGAGCGCCCAGTACTTC.

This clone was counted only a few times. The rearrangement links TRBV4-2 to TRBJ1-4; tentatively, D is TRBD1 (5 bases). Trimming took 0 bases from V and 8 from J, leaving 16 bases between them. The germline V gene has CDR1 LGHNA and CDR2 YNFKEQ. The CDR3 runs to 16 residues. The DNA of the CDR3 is TGTGCCAGCAGCCAAGATGTCGGGGGAGGTGAGGAAAAACTGTTTTTT. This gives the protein CASSQDVGGGEEKLFF.

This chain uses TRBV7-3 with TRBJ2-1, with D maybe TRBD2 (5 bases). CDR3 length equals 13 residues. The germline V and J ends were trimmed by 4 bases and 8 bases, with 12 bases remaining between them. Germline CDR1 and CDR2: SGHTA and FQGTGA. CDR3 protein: CASSYRERYEQFF. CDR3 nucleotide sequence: TGTGCCAGCAGCTACCGGGAACGGTATGAGCAGTTCTTC.

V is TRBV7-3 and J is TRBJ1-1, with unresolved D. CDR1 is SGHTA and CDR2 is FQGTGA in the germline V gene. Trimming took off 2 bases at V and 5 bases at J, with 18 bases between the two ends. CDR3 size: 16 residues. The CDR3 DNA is TGTGCCAGCAGCTTAGCGGGCAGCCTGGACGGGACTGAAGCTTTCTTT. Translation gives CASSLAGSLDGTEAFF.

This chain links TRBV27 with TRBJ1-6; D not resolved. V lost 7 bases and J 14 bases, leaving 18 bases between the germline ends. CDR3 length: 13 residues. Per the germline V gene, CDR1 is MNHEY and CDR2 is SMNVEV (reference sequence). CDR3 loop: CASTLGSGGALHF. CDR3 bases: TGTGCCAGCACCCTTGGCTCAGGAGGTGCCCTCCACTTT.

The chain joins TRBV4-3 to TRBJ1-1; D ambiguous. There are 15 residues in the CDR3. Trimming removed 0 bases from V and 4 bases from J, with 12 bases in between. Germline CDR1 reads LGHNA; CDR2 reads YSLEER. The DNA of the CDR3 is TGCGCCAGCAGCCAAGAAGGCGGCCTGGGCACTGAAGCTTTCTTT. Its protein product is CASSQEGGLGTEAFF.

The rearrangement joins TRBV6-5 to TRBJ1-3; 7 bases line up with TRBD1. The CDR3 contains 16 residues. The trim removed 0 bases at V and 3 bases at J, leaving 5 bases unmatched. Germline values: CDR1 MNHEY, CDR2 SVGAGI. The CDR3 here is CASSYSVPGGGNTIYF. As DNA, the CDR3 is TGTGCCAGCAGTTACTCCGTCCCAGGGGGTGGAAACACCATATATTTT.

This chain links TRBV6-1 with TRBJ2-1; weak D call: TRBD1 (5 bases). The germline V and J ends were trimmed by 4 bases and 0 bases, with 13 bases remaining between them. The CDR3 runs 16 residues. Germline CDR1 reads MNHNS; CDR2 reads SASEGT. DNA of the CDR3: TGTGCCAGCAGTGGGGGCAGGGTCCTCTCCTACAATGAGCAGTTCTTC. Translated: CASSGGRVLSYNEQFF.

The DNA for the CDR3 is TGCGCCAGCAGCTTGGCCGGAACAGGTCAAGAGACCCAGTACTTC. It codes for CASSLAGTGQETQYF. This chain links TRBV5-1 with TRBJ2-5; the D gene is possibly TRBD1 (5 bases). Trimming stripped 0 bases from V and 2 bases from J, with 11 bases between. Germline lookup yields CDR1 SGHRS and CDR2 YFSETQ. The CDR3 extends over 15 amino acids.